This T cell receptor (beta chain) emerged from a study of T cells in Graves' hyperthyroidism and ophthalmopathy. V lost 2 bases, J lost 4 bases, and 5 bases stayed unmatched. The CDR3 extends over 16 amino acids. CDR1 and CDR2 from the germline V gene are KGHSH and LQKENI. Researchers took RNA transcripts and amplified the TCR beta CDR3 regions from them. HTBI primers were the set used in a first-round RT-PCR of the TCR CDR3. TCRdb reprocessed the multiplex PCR reads with MiXCR, giving one entry per CDR3 protein. The sample has about 400,000 distinct CDR3 sequences; under 15% are singletons. At least ten counts were recorded for this clonotype. Its antigen is not known. Study-wide points: In the analysis, a 13 V-J model separated ophthalmopathy from stable hyperthyroidism. Clonotypes that were expanded in thyroid above 0.001 mostly appeared in blood too.

Sequencing was carried out using blood. The V call is TRBV18, the J call TRBJ1-5; 10 bases are a match to TRBD1. The source of this sequence is a woman in her twenties or thirties with Graves' hyperthyroidism. The CDR3 region has the DNA TGTGCCAGCTCACCAGGGGGACAGGGGAGTAATCAGCCCCAGCATTTT. Translating it yields CASSPGGQGSNQPQHF.